The clone carrying this TCR beta chain was observed a few times. Its antigen is unidentified. The sequence runs out 3 residues before the end of the CDR3; the remainder is reconstructed from the germline J gene. V lost 6 bases to trimming and J lost 0 bases; unmatched junction nucleotides: 5. CDR1 and CDR2 (germline): KGHSH, LQKENI. The CDR3 loop spans 14 amino acids. These data are taken from a study of T cell clonality in common variable immunodeficiency. Broader study findings: CVID subjects shared fewer TCRbeta clones than healthy controls did. Common variable immunodeficiency TCR beta sequences reportedly had fewer deletions and N-nucleotide insertions. Compared with healthy controls, CVID subjects showed increased TCRbeta clonality, mostly in about a third. What drives increased CVID clonality needs T cell subpopulation sequencing.

Produced via immunoSEQ multiplex PCR; TCRdb's table is partial and in-frame only. The sample shows 16,000 or so clones, none of them appearing just once. Heparinized whole blood, about 4.5 to 9 ml, came from each donor. This receptor was obtained from a human donor with common variable immunodeficiency. The specimen was peripheral blood mononuclear cells. V and J are TRBV18 and TRBJ2-7; TRBD2 agrees at 7 bases. The CDR3 reads CASSPSGNSYEQYF. The DNA read from the CDR3 is TGTGCCAGCTCTCCGAGCGGGAACTCCTACGAG.